A single sample gave rise to the 18 T cell receptor beta chains below, sequenced in a study of blood T cell repertoires in COVID-19 (dated by TCRdb to about 2020). Libraries were made using the immunoSEQ multiplex PCR assay. This is the immuneACCESS table as TCRdb keeps it, with only in-frame sequences that have V and J called. A part of the clones is gone; compared with another copy, unresolved V genes explain less than half, and the rest is unexplained. Across this sample there are about 410,000 clones, with 80% to 90% seen only once. More than 1.4% of the sample comes from the top ten. The sequenced sample consisted of peripheral blood. The receptors originated from a woman aged 30 to 39 with active or convalescent COVID-19.

The chain recombines TRBV7-9 with TRBJ1-2; 12 bases are shared with TRBD1. CDR1 SEHNR and CDR2 FQNEAQ come from the germline V gene (reference sequence). CDR3 size: 19 residues. V was clipped by 1 base and J by 4 bases; unmatched bases: 13. In DNA form, the CDR3 reads TGTGCCAGCAGCTTAGACGGGACAGGGGGCCTCCTCCCTGTCTATGGCTACACCTTC. Protein product: CASSLDGTGGLLPVYGYTF.

The rearrangement uses TRBV29-1 and TRBJ2-1; 12 positions agree with TRBD2. With V trimmed by 6 bases and J by 6 bases, 6 bases remained unmatched. This CDR3 has 14 residues. CDR1 SQVTM and CDR2 ANQGSEA come from the germline V gene. CDR3 residues: CSVRLAGVSNEQFF. The CDR3 DNA is TGCAGCGTCAGACTAGCGGGAGTTAGCAATGAGCAGTTCTTC.

The chain couples TRBV18 to TRBJ1-3, with D possibly TRBD1 on 6 matching bases. The germline CDR1 and CDR2 sequences are KGHSH and LQKENI. This CDR3 region has 14 residues. The germline V and J ends were trimmed by 3 bases and 4 bases, with 10 bases remaining between them. In DNA form, the CDR3 reads TGTGCCAGCTCACCGGGGGCGGTCGGAAACACCATATATTTT. It specifies CASSPGAVGNTIYF.

The J gene is TRBJ1-2, the V gene TRBV14; D unclear. With 1 base removed from V and 4 bases from J, the gap between germline ends came to 7 bases. This CDR3 comprises 13 residues. Germline V gene sequence: CDR1 SGHDN, CDR2 FVKESK. The CDR3, as DNA: TGTGCCAGCAGCCAAGGCAGGTTCTATGGCTACACCTTC. Its translation is CASSQGRFYGYTF.

The J gene is TRBJ1-2, the V gene TRBV29-1, with D possibly being TRBD1 (6 bases). This CDR3 contains 12 residues. V lost 6 bases, J lost 8 bases, and 16 bases lay in between. Germline CDR1 and CDR2: SQVTM and ANQGSEA. The CDR3 DNA is TGCAGCGTAGACAGGCGGGTTGAGGGCTACACCTTC. It yields the protein CSVDRRVEGYTF.

This chain connects TRBV28 to TRBJ1-2, with TRBD1 identical over 10 bases. There are 16 residues in the CDR3. J gave up 7 bases and V 5 bases, and 13 bases lay outside the gene matches. CDR1 MDHEN and CDR2 SYDVKM come from the germline V gene. Here the CDR3 reads CASSQVGGTGDIGYTF. The CDR3, as DNA: TGTGCCAGCAGTCAAGTCGGTGGGACAGGGGATATTGGCTACACCTTC.

The V and J genes are TRBV7-9 and TRBJ2-1, with 11 bases aligning to TRBD2. CDR1 and CDR2 (germline): SEHNR, FQNEAQ (reference sequence). J was trimmed by 7 bases and V by 1 base; bases with no gene match: 12. The CDR3 spans 18 residues. The CDR3 protein is CASSLVRASGRRVNEQFF. CDR3 bases: TGTGCCAGCAGCTTAGTGAGGGCTAGCGGGAGGCGAGTGAATGAGCAGTTCTTC. Full variable domain (missing parts from reference TRBV7-9 and TRBJ2-1): DTGVSQNPRHKITKRGQNVTFRCDPISEHNRLYWYRQTLGQGPEFLTYFQNEAQLEKSRLLSDRFSAERPKGSFSTLEIQRTEQGDSAMYLCASSLVRASGRRVNEQFFGPGTRLTVL.

The rearrangement links TRBV7-6 to TRBJ2-5, with 9 bases fitting TRBD1. The CDR3 consists of 16 residues. Germline CDR1 is SGHVS and CDR2 is FNYEAQ. J gave up 5 bases and V 3 bases, and 10 bases lay outside the gene matches. The CDR3 coding sequence is TGTGCCAGCAGCTTCCAGATACAGGGGGCAGGGGAGACCCAGTACTTC. Translated: CASSFQIQGAGETQYF. Based on the CDR3 plus reference TRBV7-6 and TRBJ2-5, the full variable domain is GAGVSQSPRYKVTKRGQDVALRCDPISGHVSLYWYRQALGQGPEFLTYFNYEAQQDKSGLPNDRFSAERPEGSISTLTIQRTEQRDSAMYRCASSFQIQGAGETQYFGPGTRLLVL.

The V gene is TRBV7-8, the J gene TRBJ2-3, with 13 bases aligning to TRBD2. Looked up from germline, CDR1 is SGHVS and CDR2 is FQNEAQ. The CDR3 runs 17 residues. J was trimmed by 3 bases and V by 5 bases; bases with no gene match: 8. CDR3 loop: CASSLGTSGTTTDTQYF. The CDR3, as DNA: TGTGCCAGCAGCCTCGGGACTAGCGGGACGACGACAGATACGCAGTATTTT.

The J gene is TRBJ1-1, the V gene TRBV6-1; TRBD1 matches 9 bases. Germline CDR1 is MNHNS and CDR2 is SASEGT. CDR3 size: 17 residues. V lost 4 bases to trimming and J lost 5 bases; unmatched junction nucleotides: 14. The CDR3 bases are TGTGCCAGCAGTGCAAACAACCCTTGGACAGGGGAGACTGAAGCTTTCTTT. Amino acids: CASSANNPWTGETEAFF.

The rearrangement uses TRBV29-1 and TRBJ1-2; D is unresolved. This CDR3 comprises 13 residues. Per germline, CDR1 SQVTM and CDR2 ANQGSEA. Trimming stripped 5 bases from V and 0 bases from J, with 10 bases between. The DNA for the CDR3 is TGCAGCGTTCTGGAGGGCCCTAACTATGGCTACACCTTC. It translates to CSVLEGPNYGYTF.

CDR3: CATSRDIQPNALIRGYTF. In DNA form, the CDR3 reads TGTGCCACCAGCAGAGATATCCAACCGAATGCGTTAATTCGTGGCTACACCTTC. V usage is TRBV15 and J usage is TRBJ1-2, with D hard to call. The V end was cut by 0 bases, the J end by 7 bases, with 24 bases between. The germline gives CDR1 LNHNV, CDR2 YYDKDF (reference sequence). CDR3 length equals 18 residues.

CDR3 sequence (DNA): TGTGCCAGCAGTGAACGAGATTATTATGGCTACACCTTC. Translated: CASSERDYYGYTF. V gene TRBV2 combines with J gene TRBJ1-2, with D unresolved. Germline V gene data show CDR1 as SNHLY and CDR2 as FYNNEI. V lost 2 bases and J 5 bases, leaving 9 bases between the germline ends. CDR3 size: 13 residues. Variable domain in full (rest from reference TRBV2 and TRBJ1-2): EPEVTQTPSHQVTQMGQEVILRCVPISNHLYFYWYRQILGQKVEFLVSFYNNEISEKSEIFDDQFSVERPDGSNFTLKIRSTKLEDSAMYFCASSERDYYGYTFGSGTRLTVV.

This rearrangement joins TRBV5-1 to TRBJ1-4; the D gene is possibly TRBD1 (6 bases). Per the germline V gene, CDR1 is SGHRS and CDR2 is YFSETQ. V lost 0 bases, J lost 8 bases, and 14 bases lay in between. The CDR3 totals 15 residues. The CDR3 DNA follows: TGCGCCAGCAGCTTGGAGAACAGGGTTGAGGAAAAACTGTTTTTT. It translates to CASSLENRVEEKLFF.

This clone has a single count. The genes are TRBV18 and TRBJ2-1; D may be TRBD2 (5 bases). This CDR3 contains 14 residues. CDR1 is KGHSH, CDR2 LQKENI, per germline. Trimming shortened V by 1 base and J by 7 bases, and 11 bases separated the two germline ends. In DNA form, the CDR3 reads TGTGCCAGCTCACCACTTGCGGGTCCGAATGAGCAGTTCTTC. Translating it yields CASSPLAGPNEQFF.

This clone has more than one count but fewer than ten. The chain has TRBV9 and TRBJ2-1; D call uncertain. Trimming stripped 0 bases from V and 0 bases from J, with 7 bases between. Germline V CDR1 and CDR2: SGDLS, YYNGEE. There are 15 residues in the CDR3. DNA for the CDR3: TGTGCCAGCAGCGTAGTGTACAGCTCCTACAATGAGCAGTTCTTC. Translating gives CASSVVYSSYNEQFF.

This clone occurred once. This chain uses TRBV18 with TRBJ2-2; possibly TRBD2 for D (6 bases). The CDR3 contains 16 residues. The V and J ends lost 4 bases and 4 bases respectively, with 16 bases between them. From germline, CDR1 is KGHSH and CDR2 LQKENI. This CDR3 reads CASSLDAGLSTGELFF. CDR3 sequence (DNA): TGTGCCAGCTCACTAGACGCGGGGCTCAGCACCGGGGAGCTGTTTTTT. The entire variable domain, with the rest obtained from reference TRBV18 and TRBJ2-2, is as follows: NAGVMQNPRHLVRRRGQEARLRCSPMKGHSHVYWYRQLPEEGLKFMVYLQKENIIDESGMPKERFSAEFPKEGPSILRIQQVVRGDSAAYFCASSLDAGLSTGELFFGEGSRLTVL.

The rearrangement uses TRBV10-2 and TRBJ1-5, with 8 nucleotides matching TRBD1. Germline CDR1 is WSHSY and CDR2 is SAAADI. The CDR3 has 16 residues. The J segment lost 6 bases and the V segment lost 2 bases, leaving 9 bases of the junction unmatched. The CDR3 spells CASSETDRVGGQPQHF. CDR3 bases: TGCGCCAGCAGTGAGACGGACAGGGTAGGTGGTCAGCCCCAGCATTTT.